This T cell receptor beta chain originates from a study of cytomegalovirus exposure and HLA in healthy donors. Across the study: HLA-typed donors were the source of tens of millions of unique TCRs, which an early data release held. General observations from the study: Later analysis demonstrated an association between a missense DCLRE1C variant and TCR beta V- and J-gene trimming. Accurate prediction of HLA-A and HLA-B alleles (for most subjects) was reportedly achieved from TCR beta sequences.

All donors participated as healthy donors of bone marrow. This clone was recorded only once. The antigen remains undetermined. The primer mix had 60 Vbeta and 13 Jbeta primers. The table came from immunoSEQ multiplex PCR; TCRdb's copy has only in-frame clones and leaves some out. The sample holds around 80,000 clones; 70% to 80% are singletons and the top ten take over 7.5%. V gave up 2 bases and J gave up 7 bases; unmatched junction bases: 6. CDR3 size: 14 residues. CDR1 is GTSNPN and CDR2 is SVGIG in the germline V gene (reference sequence). The material sequenced was PBMCs. The chain is built from TRBV30 and TRBJ2-7; 12 bases match TRBD1. The sequence was collected from a man aged 35-49 years in good health and CMV-seropositive. DNA for the CDR3: TGTGCCTGGAGTTTGGGGACAGGGGGCGGTGAGCAGTACTTC. Translated: CAWSLGTGGGEQYF.